This T cell receptor beta chain was retrieved from a study of patients and donors after allogeneic stem cell transplantation. Using its own MiXCR run on the RT-PCR reads, TCRdb lists one record per CDR3 protein. Here the sample spans about 410,000 distinct CDR3 sequences, 16% being singletons. The CDR3 extends over 13 amino acids. J gave up 2 bases and V 4 bases, and 5 bases lay outside the gene matches. Germline-derived CDR1 and CDR2 are GTSNPN and SVGIG (reference sequence). Only a few counts were recorded for this clonotype. The J gene is TRBJ2-7, the V gene TRBV30; TRBD2 agrees at 7 bases. This TCR derives from a human donor who was either an allogeneic HSCT recipient or a stem cell or donor lymphocyte infusion donor (not recorded which). It is not recorded whose cells these are; they may come from a transplant donor. The sequenced sample consisted of blood, either unsorted or a sorted T cell fraction (not recorded which). The CDR3 protein is CAWTSTSPYEQYF. The DNA for the CDR3 is TGTGCCTGGACATCGACTAGCCCCTACGAGCAGTACTTC. The full variable domain, with the rest looked up from reference TRBV30 and TRBJ2-7, is SQTIHQWPATLVQPVGSPLSLECTVEGTSNPNLYWYRQAAGRGLQLLFYSVGIGQISSEVPQNLSASRPQDRQFILSSKKLLLSDSGFYLCAWTSTSPYEQYFGPGTRLTVT.